These 15 T cell receptor beta chains originate from one sample sequenced in a study of long-term antiretroviral therapy in people with HIV. Sequencing relied on immunoSEQ assay v3.0, run at survey level. Profiling relied on immunoSEQ multiplex PCR, and the TCRdb table lists in-frame clones only, not all of them. The sample carries about 30,000 clones, 70% to 90% recorded once. This specimen was unsorted PBMCs, taken 3 years after starting antiretroviral therapy. Receptors originate from a man aged 40-49 years with HIV.

The chain is built from TRBV2 and TRBJ1-3; TRBD1 aligns across 9 bases. V trimming: 6 bases; J trimming: 0 bases; junction bases outside the gene matches: 3. The CDR3 runs 15 residues. Germline V gene sequence: CDR1 SNHLY, CDR2 FYNNEI. The CDR3 sequence: CASSVDRGSGNTIYF. Written as DNA, the CDR3 is TGTGCCAGCAGCGTGGACAGGGGCTCTGGAAACACCATATATTTT.

CDR3 coding DNA: TGTGCCAGCAGCCGACTAGCGGGGGGCTACGAGCAGTACTTC. Protein: CASSRLAGGYEQYF. The V gene is TRBV27, the J gene TRBJ2-7; TRBD2 matches at 13 bases. Unmatched junction bases numbered 2, after V lost 6 bases and J lost 3 bases. CDR1 is MNHEY, CDR2 SMNVEV, per germline (reference sequence). The CDR3 is 14 amino acids.

The chain combines TRBV7-9 with TRBJ1-1, with TRBD1 matching 9 bases. After removal of 4 bases from V and 0 bases from J, the junction contained 3 bases not matched to a gene. The CDR3 runs to 15 residues. Germline V gene lookup returns CDR1 SEHNR and CDR2 FQNEAQ (reference sequence). CDR3 nucleotide sequence: TGTGCCAGCAGCTCCCGACAGGGGGTGAACACTGAAGCTTTCTTT. Protein sequence: CASSSRQGVNTEAFF. Filled out from reference TRBV7-9 and TRBJ1-1, the complete variable domain reads DTGVSQNPRHKITKRGQNVTFRCDPISEHNRLYWYRQTLGQGPEFLTYFQNEAQLEKSRLLSDRFSAERPKGSFSTLEIQRTEQGDSAMYLCASSSRQGVNTEAFFGQGTRLTVV.

The rearrangement links TRBV27 to TRBJ2-7; weak D call: TRBD2 (5 bases). The CDR3 has 13 amino acids. V was trimmed by 5 bases and J by 3 bases, leaving 11 bases between them. The germline CDR1 and CDR2 sequences are MNHEY and SMNVEV (reference sequence). The CDR3 here is CASSPSGRYEQYF. CDR3 nucleotides: TGTGCCAGCAGTCCAAGCGGACGCTACGAGCAGTACTTC.

This chain joins TRBV7-2 and TRBJ2-5, with D unclear. The length of the CDR3 is 13 residues. V shed 1 base and J shed 4 bases, with 7 bases lying between them. Germline V lookup: CDR1 SGHTA, CDR2 FQGNSA. The CDR3 loop is CASSLGVAETQYF. CDR3 coding DNA: TGTGCCAGCAGCTTAGGAGTGGCAGAGACCCAGTACTTC.

The J gene is TRBJ2-7, the V gene TRBV6-1; no reliable D call. Deletions cut 6 bases from V and 3 bases from J, with 12 bases between. The CDR3 spans 13 residues. CDR1 is MNHNS, CDR2 SASEGT, per germline. The CDR3 sequence is CASSQGWDYEQYF. The CDR3 bases are TGTGCCAGCAGCCAAGGGTGGGACTACGAGCAGTACTTC.

This sequence joins TRBV5-4 and TRBJ1-2; D gene unclear. Trimming left V 3 bases short and J 7 bases short, with 13 bases between. The germline V gene encodes CDR1 SGHNT and CDR2 YYREEE (reference sequence). The CDR3 is 13 amino acids. The CDR3 loop reads CASSYIEGAGYTF. CDR3 bases: TGTGCCAGCAGCTACATAGAGGGAGCTGGCTACACCTTC.

Only one count was recorded for this clone. The chain couples TRBV9 to TRBJ2-1; D might be TRBD2 (5 bases). Germline CDR1 and CDR2: SGDLS and YYNGEE. V dropped 2 bases and J dropped 5 bases, with 11 bases sitting between them. The CDR3 extends over 14 amino acids. The CDR3 bases are TGTGCCAGCAGCGTTTTTACTAGAAACAATGAGCAGTTCTTC. As protein: CASSVFTRNNEQFF.

V and J are TRBV7-9 and TRBJ1-1, with unresolved D. V lost 1 base, J lost 4 bases, and 7 bases lay in between. The CDR3 extends over 13 amino acids. Germline CDR1 SEHNR, CDR2 FQNEAQ (reference sequence). The CDR3 region is CASSLGSSTEAFF. The CDR3 coding sequence is TGTGCCAGCAGCTTAGGGTCCAGCACTGAAGCTTTCTTT.

This clone was detected once. V usage is TRBV5-1 and J usage is TRBJ1-1; perhaps TRBD1 as D (5 bases). The CDR3 is made up of 14 amino acids. Germline CDR1 is SGHRS and CDR2 is YFSETQ. Trimming stripped 2 bases from V and 4 bases from J, with 12 bases between. CDR3 protein: CASSFTGSGTEAFF. The CDR3 DNA sequence: TGCGCCAGCAGCTTTACAGGAAGCGGCACTGAAGCTTTCTTT. Full variable domain (remainder filled in from reference TRBV5-1 and TRBJ1-1): KAGVTQTPRYLIKTRGQQVTLSCSPISGHRSVSWYQQTPGQGLQFLFEYFSETQRNKGNFPGRFSGRQFSNSRSEMNVSTLELGDSALYLCASSFTGSGTEAFFGQGTRLTVV.

J is TRBJ2-4 and V is TRBV6-5, with D possibly TRBD1 on 5 matching bases. V was pared by 5 bases and J by 0 bases, with 11 bases between. There are 15 residues in the CDR3. Germline assignment: CDR1 MNHEY and CDR2 SVGAGI. This CDR3 is CASSALTAAKNIQYF. The DNA of the CDR3 is TGTGCCAGCAGTGCCCTGACAGCAGCCAAAAACATTCAGTACTTC.

Remarks on this clone: Germline is not matched at one junction end, which may reflect a read error. The V and J genes are TRBV6-1 and TRBJ1-2, with no clear D. Germline lookup yields CDR1 MNHNS and CDR2 SASEGT. The CDR3 sequence is 10 residues long. Here the CDR3 reads CASSLRESVF. CDR3 DNA sequence: TGTGCCAGCAGCCTACGGGAAAGCGTATTC.

The chain couples TRBV2 to TRBJ1-4; the match to TRBD1 covers 7 bases. After removal of 8 bases from V and 2 bases from J, the junction contained 5 bases not matched to a gene. CDR3 length: 14 residues. Germline assignment: CDR1 SNHLY and CDR2 FYNNEI. DNA for the CDR3: TGTGCCAGCGGAGGGGGCGCGACTAATGAAAAACTGTTTTTT. Translating gives CASGGGATNEKLFF.

The chain is built from TRBV28 and TRBJ1-3; 9 nucleotides align to TRBD1. J lost 3 bases, V lost 7 bases, and 7 bases had no gene match. CDR3 length: 15 amino acids. From germline, CDR1 is MDHEN and CDR2 SYDVKM. CDR3 region: CASTADRGVGNTIYF. CDR3 DNA sequence: TGTGCCAGCACCGCGGACAGGGGCGTTGGAAACACCATATATTTT.

This chain connects TRBV28 to TRBJ1-2; D gene unclear. The CDR3 contains 17 residues. Trimming took off 5 bases at V and 3 bases at J, with 22 bases between the two ends. Germline CDR1 MDHEN, CDR2 SYDVKM. CDR3: CASSQREGRLPYYGYTF. In DNA form, the CDR3 reads TGTGCCAGCAGTCAGAGGGAGGGCCGGCTCCCGTACTATGGCTACACCTTC.